Following are 16 T cell receptor beta chains from one sample sequenced in a study of Tregs in tolerant kidney transplant recipients. TCRdb keeps only in-frame clones here, not all; method: immunoSEQ multiplex PCR. Its clone listing holds 9,900 or so clones. Mixed chimerism was transient after nonmyeloablative marrow transplants from related graft donors. The sequencing here drew on CD8+ T cells from blood (PBMCs), taken 24 months after the transplant. The receptors stem from a human patient who received a combined kidney and bone marrow transplant. Some T cells may be the graft donor's.

Of note for this clone: The CDR3 goes on 3 residues after the read ends, and that part is filled in from the germline J gene. The genes are TRBV19 and TRBJ1-1, with 7 nucleotides matching TRBD1. The J segment lost 7 bases and the V segment lost 5 bases, leaving 13 bases of the junction unmatched. Looked up from germline, CDR1 is LNHDA and CDR2 is SQIVND (reference sequence). This CDR3 contains 15 residues. CDR3 amino acids: CASSQGQVPGSEAFF. The CDR3 DNA, read in part, is TGTGCCAGTAGTCAAGGACAGGTCCCAGGGAGTGAA.

The CDR3 loop is CASSLGAQSYEQYF. Incomplete CDR3 DNA: TGTGCCAGCAGCTTGGGGGCACAGTCCTACGAG. The V and J genes are TRBV5-6 and TRBJ2-7; D gene unclear. The sequence runs out 3 residues before the end of the CDR3; the remainder is reconstructed from the germline J gene. This CDR3 region has 14 residues. Germline CDR1 SGHDT, CDR2 YYEEEE. Deletions cut 0 bases from V and 1 base from J, with 8 bases between.

Remarks on this clone: Coverage ceases 3 residues before the CDR3 finishes, and the germline J gene fills in the end. The chain joins TRBV19 to TRBJ2-1, with 14 bases lining up with TRBD2. CDR3 length equals 16 residues. V dropped 3 bases and J dropped 8; count of bases not matched to a gene: 6. CDR1 is LNHDA and CDR2 is SQIVND in the germline V gene (reference sequence). This chain's CDR3 is CASSILGLAGADEQFF. The sequenced part of the CDR3 DNA is TGTGCCAGTAGTATCTTGGGACTAGCGGGAGCCGATGAG.

Remarks on this clone: The read finishes 3 residues shy of the CDR3 end, and the germline J gene is used to complete it. The V gene is TRBV2, the J gene TRBJ2-7, with no clear D. The CDR3 loop spans 13 amino acids. The germline V gene encodes CDR1 SNHLY and CDR2 FYNNEI. V lost 3 bases and J 2 bases, leaving 8 bases between the germline ends. CDR3 protein: CASSEGYTYEQYF. CDR3 DNA (partial): TGTGCCAGCAGTGAGGGCTACACCTACGAG.

On this clone itself: The read comes to an end 3 residues before the CDR3 does, leaving the germline J gene to fill in the end. The rearrangement joins TRBV20-1 to TRBJ1-1; TRBD1 matches at 10 bases. The J segment lost 7 bases and the V segment lost 6 bases, leaving 14 bases of the junction unmatched. The germline V gene has CDR1 DFQATT and CDR2 SNEGSKA (reference sequence). This CDR3 has 15 amino acids. The CDR3 reads CSAPGPGQGIVEAFF. The part of the CDR3 DNA that was read is TGCAGTGCACCAGGTCCGGGACAGGGGATAGTTGAA.

With regard to this clone: The read is 3 residues too short to cover the CDR3 end, so that end is filled in from the germline J gene. The chain joins TRBV20-1 to TRBJ2-7; TRBD2 matches at 7 bases. The CDR3 has 14 residues. The J segment lost 0 bases and the V segment lost 4 bases, leaving 6 bases of the junction unmatched. The germline V gene has CDR1 DFQATT and CDR2 SNEGSKA (reference sequence). The part of the CDR3 DNA that was read is TGCAGTGCTAAGACTAGCCAAAGCTCCTACGAG. Protein: CSAKTSQSSYE. The complete CDR3 reads CSAKTSQSSYEQYF.

As to this clone: The sequence runs out 3 residues before the end of the CDR3; the remainder is reconstructed from the germline J gene. This chain uses TRBV4-1 with TRBJ1-4, with D possibly TRBD1 on 6 matching bases. The CDR3 totals 17 residues. Germline CDR1 is MGHRA and CDR2 is YSYEKL. V lost 0 bases and J lost 8, with 19 bases in between. The CDR3 bases that were read are TGCGCCAGCAGCCAAGATCGCGTCCGGGGGGCTGGGGAAAAA. Translation: CASSQDRVRGAGEK. The entire CDR3 protein reads CASSQDRVRGAGEKLFF.

Remarks on this clone: The read ends 3 residues shy of where the CDR3 ends; the end is completed using the germline J gene. The V call is TRBV18, the J call TRBJ2-7; 7 bases agree with TRBD1. Germline CDR1 is KGHSH and CDR2 is LQKENI. After removal of 6 bases from V and 3 bases from J, the junction contained 11 bases not matched to a gene. This CDR3 is built from 15 residues. This chain's CDR3 is CASSPKTGPDYEQYF. The sequenced part of the CDR3 DNA is TGTGCCAGCTCTCCTAAGACAGGGCCGGACTACGAG.

Concerning this clone itself: The CDR3 end is not reached by the read, which stops 3 residues before it; the germline J gene fills it in. V is TRBV13 and J is TRBJ2-7, with D possibly matching TRBD1 (5 bases). V lost 5 bases and J 3 bases, leaving 14 bases between the germline ends. The CDR3 totals 14 residues. Germline V gene sequence: CDR1 PRHDT, CDR2 FYEKMQ (reference sequence). The covered CDR3 bases are TGTGCCAGCAGCCCGTACCCTCAGGGCTACGAG. Its translation: CASSPYPQGYE. The complete CDR3 reads CASSPYPQGYEQYF.

As concerns this clone: Sequencing ends 3 residues short of the CDR3 end; the germline J gene provides the rest. The chain links TRBV7-9 to TRBJ2-7; TRBD2 is a possible D gene (6 bases). The CDR3 runs 14 residues. The germline gives CDR1 SEHNR, CDR2 FQNEAQ (reference sequence). V was trimmed by 5 bases and J by 6 bases, leaving 17 bases between them. The covered CDR3 bases are TGTGCCAGCAGCCTCGCGGGATCGCCCCGCGAG. It encodes CASSLAGSPRE. The whole CDR3 protein is CASSLAGSPREQYF.

This clone ranks as medium-sized in terms of frequency. The CDR3 is cut off 3 residues early in the read; its end comes from the germline J gene. The V call is TRBV19, the J call TRBJ2-1; TRBD1 is a possible D gene (5 bases). The CDR3 consists of 15 residues. The V end lost 3 bases, the J end lost 4 bases, and 13 bases lay between the germline ends. Germline CDR1 reads LNHDA; CDR2 reads SQIVND (reference sequence). The CDR3 is CASSINSDKYNEQFF. The covered CDR3 bases are TGTGCCAGTAGTATTAATTCGGACAAGTACAATGAG.

CDR3 DNA (partial): TGTGCCAGCTCAACAGGGGGCAGCACTGAA. Its protein product is CASSTGGSTE. The complete CDR3 sequence is CASSTGGSTEAFF. The chain uses TRBV19 and TRBJ1-1; TRBD1 matches 9 bases. The read gets to within 3 residues of the CDR3 end, and the germline J gene fills in the rest. Germline V CDR1 and CDR2: LNHDA, SQIVND (reference sequence). V lost 9 bases to trimming and J lost 4 bases; unmatched junction nucleotides: 6. The CDR3 runs 13 residues.

Turning to this clone: The read ends 3 residues early relative to the CDR3; the germline J gene fills the gap. The chain uses TRBV5-5 and TRBJ2-1; D gene unclear. The V and J ends lost 4 bases and 5 bases respectively, with 10 bases between them. There are 13 residues in the CDR3. The germline V gene has CDR1 SGHKS and CDR2 YYEKEE (reference sequence). Partial CDR3 DNA: TGTGCCAGCAGCAATAAGGCGGACAATGAG. Protein sequence: CASSNKADNE. In full, the CDR3 reads CASSNKADNEQFF.

With regard to this clone: Sequencing ends 3 residues short of the CDR3 end; the germline J gene provides the rest. The chain recombines TRBV7-9 with TRBJ1-2, with 10 bases identical to TRBD1. The CDR3 extends over 15 amino acids. The junction had 6 bases not matched to a gene; V was cut back by 2 bases and J by 6 bases. Germline V gene sequence: CDR1 SEHNR, CDR2 FQNEAQ (reference sequence). CDR3 protein: CASSLMRQGADGYTF. The DNA read from the CDR3 is TGTGCCAGCAGCTTAATGCGACAGGGGGCAGATGGC. Combining the CDR3 with reference TRBV7-9 and TRBJ1-2 gives the whole variable domain DTGVSQNPRHKITKRGQNVTFRCDPISEHNRLYWYRQTLGQGPEFLTYFQNEAQLEKSRLLSDRFSAERPKGSFSTLEIQRTEQGDSAMYLCASSLMRQGADGYTFGSGTRLTVV.

Points on this clone: The CDR3 end lies 3 residues beyond the end of the read and is filled in from the germline J gene. The gene calls are TRBV20-1 and TRBJ1-1, with D possibly matching TRBD1 (5 bases). Germline V gene data show CDR1 as DFQATT and CDR2 as SNEGSKA (reference sequence). The CDR3 is made up of 15 amino acids. V was shortened by 0 bases and J by 5 bases, with 16 bases between the two germline ends. Partial CDR3 DNA: TGCAGTGCTAGAGATTCAAGGGGCGTTGAGACTGAA. Its protein product is CSARDSRGVETE. The CDR3 in full is CSARDSRGVETEAFF.

For this clone: One end of the junction fails to match germline, which may point to a read error. The CDR3 end falls 3 residues outside the read, so it is completed with the germline J gene. The rearrangement links TRBV4-2 to TRBJ1-1, with a tentative D call TRBD1 (5 bases). The CDR3 contains 15 residues. CDR1 is LGHNA, CDR2 YNFKEQ, per germline. CDR3 residues: CASSQTGLLNTEAFF. The DNA read from the CDR3 is TGCGCCAGCAGCCAAACAGGTCTTTTGAACACTGAA.